Listed below are T cell receptor beta chains from one sample, sequenced in a study of glioma-infiltrating T cells. A single record per CDR3 protein comes from TCRdb applying MiXCR to the multiplex PCR reads. The table lists about 93,000 distinct CDR3 sequences, roughly 40% of them singletons, with more than 30% in the top ten. Sequencing was performed on glioma tissue, nonneoplastic brain tissue, or PBMCs (not recorded which). The origin of the receptors is a human donor with low-grade glioma or glioblastoma, undergoing nonglioma brain surgery, or in good health (not recorded which). CDR3s include the opening cysteine and the closing phenylalanine or tryptophan. Fields, in order: clone size, D gene, V gene, J gene, CDR3 DNA, CDR3 protein. A D gene is named only where the DNA matches it firmly. The size of a clone is reported for some rows only, either as once, few or many, or as a class for expanded clones.

clone_size: many; d_call: TRBD1; v_call: TRBV20-1; j_call: TRBJ2-1; cdr3_nt: TGCAGTGCTTACCTCCGGGACAGGGGACGGAATGAGCAGTTCTTC; cdr3_aa: CSAYLRDRGRNEQFF
clone_size: once; d_call: .; v_call: TRBV20-1; j_call: TRBJ2-3; cdr3_nt: TGCAGTGCTAGAGCCAACCGAGGCAATCAGCCCCAGTATTTT; cdr3_aa: CSARANRGNQPQYF
clone_size: .; d_call: TRBD2; v_call: TRBV24-1; j_call: TRBJ2-7; cdr3_nt: TGTACAACCAGTGACTCGGGGGGGAGCTCCTACGAGCAGTACTTC; cdr3_aa: CTTSDSGGSSYEQYF
clone_size: .; d_call: .; v_call: TRBV5-4; j_call: TRBJ2-7; cdr3_nt: TGTGCCAGCAGCTTGGACAGATCCTACGAGCAGCACTTC; cdr3_aa: CASSLDRSYEQHF
clone_size: many; d_call: TRBD2; v_call: TRBV2; j_call: TRBJ2-7; cdr3_nt: TGTGCCAGCAGCGTAGCGGGAGAAGACTACGAGCAGTACTTC; cdr3_aa: CASSVAGEDYEQYF
clone_size: many; d_call: TRBD1; v_call: TRBV12-5; j_call: TRBJ2-7; cdr3_nt: TGTGCTAGCGCTCAAGGGGGCGGCTACGAGCAGTACTTC; cdr3_aa: CASAQGGGYEQYF
clone_size: many; d_call: TRBD1; v_call: TRBV4-1; j_call: TRBJ2-7; cdr3_nt: TGCGCCAGCAGCCAAGCGGGACAGGGTTACGACGAGCAGTACTTC; cdr3_aa: CASSQAGQGYDEQYF
clone_size: many; d_call: .; v_call: TRBV28; j_call: TRBJ2-5; cdr3_nt: TGTGCCAGCAGGACAGTTCAAGAGACCCAGTACTTC; cdr3_aa: CASRTVQETQYF
clone_size: many; d_call: .; v_call: TRBV29-1; j_call: TRBJ2-3; cdr3_nt: TGCAGCGTTGAACCAGGCACAGATACGCAGTATTTT; cdr3_aa: CSVEPGTDTQYF
clone_size: many; d_call: .; v_call: TRBV28; j_call: TRBJ2-1; cdr3_nt: TGTGCCACTCAGGGGTTGCGGGAGCAGTTCTTC; cdr3_aa: CATQGLREQFF
clone_size: many; d_call: .; v_call: TRBV20-1; j_call: TRBJ1-4; cdr3_nt: TGCAGTGCTAGAGATATGAGACAGCTAAATGAAAAACTGTTTTTT; cdr3_aa: CSARDMRQLNEKLFF
clone_size: .; d_call: .; v_call: TRBV28; j_call: TRBJ2-1; cdr3_nt: TGTGCCAGCAAAACAGGGTCCGGCGAGCAGTTCTTC; cdr3_aa: CASKTGSGEQFF
clone_size: many; d_call: .; v_call: TRBV6-1; j_call: TRBJ2-6; cdr3_nt: TGTGCCAGCACTCCCGCCAGGGGTGGGGCCAACGTCCTGACTTTC; cdr3_aa: CASTPARGGANVLTF
clone_size: many; d_call: TRBD2; v_call: TRBV20-1; j_call: TRBJ2-7; cdr3_nt: TGCAGTGCTAAGGCTAGCGGATTCTACGAGCAGTACTTC; cdr3_aa: CSAKASGFYEQYF
clone_size: many; d_call: .; v_call: TRBV5-1; j_call: TRBJ2-1; cdr3_nt: TGCGCCAGCAGCTTCGGACTAATTGAGGGTGAGCAGTTCTTC; cdr3_aa: CASSFGLIEGEQFF
clone_size: .; d_call: .; v_call: TRBV4-1; j_call: TRBJ2-1; cdr3_nt: TGCGCCAGCACCTCCGTAGACGTCCTAGCTGAGCAGTTCTTC; cdr3_aa: CASTSVDVLAEQFF
clone_size: many; d_call: .; v_call: TRBV20-1; j_call: TRBJ1-5; cdr3_nt: TGCAGTGCTATTTTCTCGGATAATCAGCCCCAGCATTTT; cdr3_aa: CSAIFSDNQPQHF
clone_size: many; d_call: TRBD2; v_call: TRBV27; j_call: TRBJ2-1; cdr3_nt: TGTGCCAGCAGTCCCTATTCAAGCGGGGGATATTACAATGAGCAGTTCTTC; cdr3_aa: CASSPYSSGGYYNEQFF
clone_size: .; d_call: .; v_call: TRBV7-2; j_call: TRBJ2-7; cdr3_nt: TGTGCCAGCAGCCCGGGACTTAGCAGCCACGAGCAGTACTTC; cdr3_aa: CASSPGLSSHEQYF
clone_size: many; d_call: .; v_call: TRBV19; j_call: TRBJ2-1; cdr3_nt: TGTGCCACTTTTCGGAATGAGCAGTTCTTC; cdr3_aa: CATFRNEQFF
clone_size: .; d_call: .; v_call: TRBV6-1; j_call: TRBJ1-1; cdr3_nt: TGTGCCAGCAGGGCGGGCAACGGAGGTTACACTGAAGCTTTCTTT; cdr3_aa: CASRAGNGGYTEAFF
clone_size: .; d_call: TRBD1; v_call: TRBV27; j_call: TRBJ2-3; cdr3_nt: TGTGCCAGCAGTTTCGGGACAGCCTACACAGATACGCAGTATTTT; cdr3_aa: CASSFGTAYTDTQYF
clone_size: many; d_call: TRBD2; v_call: TRBV7-9; j_call: TRBJ2-7; cdr3_nt: TGTGCCAGCAGCTTACAATTCGGGGGAGGGTCCTACGAGCAGTACTTC; cdr3_aa: CASSLQFGGGSYEQYF